The clone carrying this T cell receptor (beta chain) was observed a single time. TCRdb's copy holds only in-frame clones and misses some; the assay was immunoSEQ multiplex PCR. In the table there are over 20,000 clones, more than 70% of which are singletons. The data were obtained in a study of blood T cell repertoires in COVID-19. Study-level background: Sources were T cells, B-cell-depleted T cells, or PBMCs; the material itself was cDNA or gDNA.

The CDR3 has 15 residues. Germline V CDR1 and CDR2: SGHRS, YFSETQ. The junction had 7 bases not matched to a gene; V was cut back by 1 base and J by 8 bases. The chain links TRBV5-1 to TRBJ2-1; 9 positions match TRBD2. The specimen was peripheral blood. The sequence came from a human donor with active COVID-19. The donor label of this sample is uncertain. The CDR3 DNA follows: TGCGCCAGCAGCTTGAGTAGCGGGAGATTCGATGAGCAGTTCTTC. Translating it yields CASSLSSGRFDEQFF.